This TCR beta chain was identified during a study of shared clonotypes between healthy human individuals. Study information: The donor pool was made up of two women and three men aged 18 to 49.

General observations from the study: Rarefaction analysis demonstrated incomplete sorted-subset sequencing notwithstanding large depth.

Every one of the donors was a Caucasian adult that lived in Nashville, Tennessee. CDR1 is SGHRS, CDR2 YFSETQ, per germline. The CDR3 totals 14 residues. Clones were sequenced by immunoSEQ multiplex PCR, and TCRdb holds only the in-frame ones, with some missing. The data show about 2.4 million clones, around nine tenths seen once. In regard to this clone: Its antigen remains unknown. At one end the junction does not follow the germline gene, possibly because of a read error.

This sequence originates from a man between 18 and 29 years old in good health. Sequenced sample: naive CD4+ T cells sorted from blood. The sample's subset: CD45RA+ positively selected. V gene TRBV5-1 combines with J gene TRBJ1-4, with a possible D match to TRBD1 (5 bases). The CDR3 loop reads CASTVDSWNDKLFF. The DNA of the CDR3 is TGCGCCAGCACGGTAGACAGTTGGAATGACAAACTGTTTTTT.